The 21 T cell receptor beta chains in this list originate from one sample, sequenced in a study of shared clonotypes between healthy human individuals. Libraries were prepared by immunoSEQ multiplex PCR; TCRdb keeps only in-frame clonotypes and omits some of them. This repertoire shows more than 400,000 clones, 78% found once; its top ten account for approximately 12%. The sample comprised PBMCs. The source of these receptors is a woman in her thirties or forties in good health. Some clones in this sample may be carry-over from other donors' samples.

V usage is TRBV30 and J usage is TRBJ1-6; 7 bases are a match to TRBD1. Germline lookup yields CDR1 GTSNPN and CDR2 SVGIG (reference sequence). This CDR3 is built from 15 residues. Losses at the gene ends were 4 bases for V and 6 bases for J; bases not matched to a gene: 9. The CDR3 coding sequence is TGTGCCTGGACCCAGGAGACAGGGTGTAATTCACCCCTCCACTTT. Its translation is CAWTQETGCNSPLHF.

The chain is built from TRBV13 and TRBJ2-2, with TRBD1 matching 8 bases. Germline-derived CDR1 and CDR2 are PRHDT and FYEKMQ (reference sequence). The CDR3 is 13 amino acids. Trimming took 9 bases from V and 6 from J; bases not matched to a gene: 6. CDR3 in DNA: TGTGCCAGTGCCACAGGGGGTTCCGGGGAGCTGTTTTTT. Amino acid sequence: CASATGGSGELFF.

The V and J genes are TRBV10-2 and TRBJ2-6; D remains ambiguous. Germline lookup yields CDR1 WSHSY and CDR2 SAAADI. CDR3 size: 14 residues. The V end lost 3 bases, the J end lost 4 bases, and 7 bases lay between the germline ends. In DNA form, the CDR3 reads TGCGCCAGCAGTGATGGAGAGGGGGCCAACGTCCTGACTTTC. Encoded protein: CASSDGEGANVLTF.

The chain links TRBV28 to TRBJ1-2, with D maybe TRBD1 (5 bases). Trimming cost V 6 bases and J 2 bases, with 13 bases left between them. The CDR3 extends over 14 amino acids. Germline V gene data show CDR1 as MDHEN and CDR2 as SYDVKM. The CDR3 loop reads CASSETTANYGYTF. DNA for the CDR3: TGTGCCAGCAGCGAGACGACAGCGAACTATGGCTACACCTTC.

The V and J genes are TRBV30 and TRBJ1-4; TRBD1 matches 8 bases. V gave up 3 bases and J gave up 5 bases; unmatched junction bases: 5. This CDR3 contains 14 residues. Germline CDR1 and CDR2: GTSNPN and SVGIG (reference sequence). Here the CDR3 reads CAWSGQGTNEKLFF. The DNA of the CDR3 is TGTGCCTGGAGCGGACAGGGCACAAATGAAAAACTGTTTTTT.

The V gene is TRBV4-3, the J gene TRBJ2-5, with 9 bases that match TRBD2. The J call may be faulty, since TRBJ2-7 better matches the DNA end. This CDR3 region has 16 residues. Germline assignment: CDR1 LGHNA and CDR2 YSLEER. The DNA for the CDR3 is TGCGCCAGCAGCCAAGATGGGACTAGCACGTTCTACGAGCAGTACTTC. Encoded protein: CASSQDGTSTFYEQYF.

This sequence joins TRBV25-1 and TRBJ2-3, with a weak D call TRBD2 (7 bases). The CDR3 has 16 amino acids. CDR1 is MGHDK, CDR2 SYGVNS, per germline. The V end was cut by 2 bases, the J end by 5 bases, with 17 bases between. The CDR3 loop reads CASSERGEGHGDTQYF. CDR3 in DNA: TGTGCCAGCAGTGAAAGGGGGGAGGGCCACGGAGATACGCAGTATTTT.

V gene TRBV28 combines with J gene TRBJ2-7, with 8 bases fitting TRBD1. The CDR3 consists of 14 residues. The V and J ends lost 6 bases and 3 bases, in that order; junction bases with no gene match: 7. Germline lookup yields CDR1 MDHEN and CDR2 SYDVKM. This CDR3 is CASSPGGTGYEQYF. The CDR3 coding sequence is TGTGCCAGCAGCCCGGGCGGGACAGGCTACGAGCAGTACTTC.

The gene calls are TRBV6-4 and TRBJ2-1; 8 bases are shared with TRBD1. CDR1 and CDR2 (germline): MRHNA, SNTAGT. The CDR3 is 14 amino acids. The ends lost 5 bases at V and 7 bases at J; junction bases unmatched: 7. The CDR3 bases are TGTGCCAGCAGTCCGGGACAGGAAGGGAATGAGCAGTTCTTC. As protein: CASSPGQEGNEQFF.

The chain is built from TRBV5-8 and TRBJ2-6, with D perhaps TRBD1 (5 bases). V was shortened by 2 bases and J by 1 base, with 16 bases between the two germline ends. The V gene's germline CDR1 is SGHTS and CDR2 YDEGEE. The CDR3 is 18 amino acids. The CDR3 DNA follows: TGTGCCAGCAGCTTTGGCAGGGAAAGGCATTCTGGGGCCAACGTCCTGACTTTC. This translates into CASSFGRERHSGANVLTF.

The DNA for the CDR3 is TGTGCCAGCAGCGTAGCGGGGGCCCATCCCCACGAGCAGTACTTC. Protein product: CASSVAGAHPHEQYF. The chain couples TRBV9 to TRBJ2-7; the D gene could be TRBD1 or TRBD2 (6 bases each). The V gene's germline CDR1 is SGDLS and CDR2 YYNGEE. The CDR3 contains 15 residues. Trimming took off 0 bases at V and 5 bases at J, with 15 bases between the two ends.

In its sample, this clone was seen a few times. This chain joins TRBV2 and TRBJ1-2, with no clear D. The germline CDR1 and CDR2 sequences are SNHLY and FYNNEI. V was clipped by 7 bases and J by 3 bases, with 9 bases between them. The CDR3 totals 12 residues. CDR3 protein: CASKGWDYGYTF. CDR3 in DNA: TGTGCCAGCAAGGGATGGGACTATGGCTACACCTTC.

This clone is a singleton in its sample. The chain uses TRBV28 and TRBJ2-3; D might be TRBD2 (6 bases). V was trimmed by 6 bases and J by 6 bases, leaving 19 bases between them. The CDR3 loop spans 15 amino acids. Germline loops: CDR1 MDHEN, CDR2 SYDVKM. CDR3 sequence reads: CASSVSSVAHDTQYF. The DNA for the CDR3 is TGTGCCAGCAGCGTCTCTAGCGTTGCACATGATACGCAGTATTTT. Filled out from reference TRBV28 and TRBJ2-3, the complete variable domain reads DVKVTQSSRYLVKRTGEKVFLECVQDMDHENMFWYRQDPGLGLRLIYFSYDVKMKEKGDIPEGYSVSREKKERFSLILESASTNQTSMYLCASSVSSVAHDTQYFGPGTRLTVL.

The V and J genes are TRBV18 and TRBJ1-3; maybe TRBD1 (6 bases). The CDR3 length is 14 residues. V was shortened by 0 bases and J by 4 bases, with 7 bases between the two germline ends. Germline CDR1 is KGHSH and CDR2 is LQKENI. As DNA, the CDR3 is TGTGCCAGCTCACCACCGGGACAAGGAAACACCATATATTTT. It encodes CASSPPGQGNTIYF. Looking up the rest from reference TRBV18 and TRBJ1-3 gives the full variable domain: NAGVMQNPRHLVRRRGQEARLRCSPMKGHSHVYWYRQLPEEGLKFMVYLQKENIIDESGMPKERFSAEFPKEGPSILRIQQVVRGDSAAYFCASSPPGQGNTIYFGEGSWLTVV.

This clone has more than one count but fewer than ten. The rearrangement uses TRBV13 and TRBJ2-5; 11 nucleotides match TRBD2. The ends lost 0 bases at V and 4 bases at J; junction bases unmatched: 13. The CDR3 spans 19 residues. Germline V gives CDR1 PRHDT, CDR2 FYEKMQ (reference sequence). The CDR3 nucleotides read TGTGCCAGCAGCTTAGGGGAACTAGCGGGAGCCGTGGTTGGAGAGACCCAGTACTTC. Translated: CASSLGELAGAVVGETQYF. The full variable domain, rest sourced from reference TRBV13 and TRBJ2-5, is AAGVIQSPRHLIKEKRETATLKCYPIPRHDTVYWYQQGPGQDPQFLISFYEKMQSDKGSIPDRFSAQQFSDYHSELNMSSLELGDSALYFCASSLGELAGAVVGETQYFGPGTRLLVL.

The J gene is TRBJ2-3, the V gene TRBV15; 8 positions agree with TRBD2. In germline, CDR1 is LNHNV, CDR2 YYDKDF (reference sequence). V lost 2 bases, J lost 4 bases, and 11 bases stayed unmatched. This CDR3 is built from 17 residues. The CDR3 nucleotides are TGTGCCACCAGCAGACACCTCACGGGAGGGCCGGCAGATACGCAGTATTTT. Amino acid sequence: CATSRHLTGGPADTQYF.

CDR3 nucleotide sequence: TGTGCCAGCAGCCCACTAGTCACAGATACGCAGTATTTT. It codes for CASSPLVTDTQYF. V usage is TRBV9 and J usage is TRBJ2-3; D is perhaps TRBD2 (5 bases). V gave up 4 bases and J gave up 2 bases, with 8 bases separating them. This CDR3 is built from 13 residues. Germline V CDR1 and CDR2: SGDLS, YYNGEE.

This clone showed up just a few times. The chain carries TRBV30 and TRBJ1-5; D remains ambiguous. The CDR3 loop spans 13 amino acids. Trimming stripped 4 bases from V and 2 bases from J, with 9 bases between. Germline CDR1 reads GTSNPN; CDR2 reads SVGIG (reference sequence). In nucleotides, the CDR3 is TGTGCCTGGACAGTTTCCCGCAATCAGCCCCAGCATTTT. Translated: CAWTVSRNQPQHF.

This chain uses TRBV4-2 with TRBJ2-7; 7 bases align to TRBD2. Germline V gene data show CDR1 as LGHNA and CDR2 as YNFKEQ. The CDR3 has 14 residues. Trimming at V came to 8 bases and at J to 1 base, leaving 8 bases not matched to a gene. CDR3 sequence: CASRSGKGSYEQYF. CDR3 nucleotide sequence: TGTGCCAGCCGAAGCGGGAAAGGATCCTACGAGCAGTACTTC.

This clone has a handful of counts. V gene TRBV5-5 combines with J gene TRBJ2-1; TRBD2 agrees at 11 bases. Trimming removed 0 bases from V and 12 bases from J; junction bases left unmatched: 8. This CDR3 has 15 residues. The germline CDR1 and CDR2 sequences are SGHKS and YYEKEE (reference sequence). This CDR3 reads CASSLGVAGGPGQFF. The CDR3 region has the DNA TGTGCCAGCAGCTTGGGGGTAGCGGGAGGGCCGGGGCAGTTCTTC.

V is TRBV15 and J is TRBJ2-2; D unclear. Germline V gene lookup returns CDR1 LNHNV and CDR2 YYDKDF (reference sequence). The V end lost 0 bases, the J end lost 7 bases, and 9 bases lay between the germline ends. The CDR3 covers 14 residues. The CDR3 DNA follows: TGTGCCACCAGCAGAGATCGGGCAGACGGGGAGCTGTTTTTT. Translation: CATSRDRADGELFF.